This is a list of T cell receptor beta chains from one sample in a study of T cell repertoires in cytomegalovirus infection. TCRdb redid the calling of the reads with MiXCR, one entry per CDR3 protein. The sample lists just over 450,000 distinct CDR3 sequences, about two fifths occurring once. No cognate antigen is known for these TCRs. The source material was cultured PBMCs, sampled from culture after CMV antigen stimulation. These receptors originate from a human donor in good health (CMV status not recorded). Some clones in this sample may be carry-over from other donors' samples. Both conserved end residues are part of each CDR3. Fields, in order: V gene, clone size, J gene, D gene, CDR3 DNA, CDR3 protein. A D gene is named only where the DNA matches it firmly. The size of a clone is reported for some rows only, either as once, few or many, or as a class for expanded clones.

v_call: TRBV4-1
clone_size: .
j_call: TRBJ1-1
d_call: .
cdr3_nt: TGCGCCAGCAGCCCGGGACAATTATTGTTTGGGACTGAAGCTTTCTTT
cdr3_aa: CASSPGQLLFGTEAFF

v_call: TRBV7-9
clone_size: .
j_call: TRBJ2-3
d_call: .
cdr3_nt: TGTGCCAGCAGCCCCTGGTTCAGGGATCTGGTGGATACGCAGTATTTT
cdr3_aa: CASSPWFRDLVDTQYF

v_call: TRBV6-2/TRBV6-3
clone_size: .
j_call: TRBJ1-5
d_call: .
cdr3_nt: TGTGCCAGCAGTTTTTCAGGGGCCGAGCAGCCCCAGCATTTT
cdr3_aa: CASSFSGAEQPQHF

v_call: TRBV7-2
clone_size: few
j_call: TRBJ1-6
d_call: .
cdr3_nt: TGTGCCAGCAGCTTAGTGCAGGGGAGGAGTTCACCCCTCCACTTT
cdr3_aa: CASSLVQGRSSPLHF

v_call: TRBV7-3
clone_size: once
j_call: TRBJ2-7
d_call: .
cdr3_nt: TGTGCCAGCAGCTTAACTGGGCTACCCTACGAGCAGTACTTC
cdr3_aa: CASSLTGLPYEQYF

v_call: TRBV11-2
clone_size: .
j_call: TRBJ1-1
d_call: TRBD1
cdr3_nt: TGTGCCAGCAGCTCCGCCGACAGGGTGGTCACTGAAGCTTTCTTT
cdr3_aa: CASSSADRVVTEAFF

v_call: TRBV11-2
clone_size: few
j_call: TRBJ2-7
d_call: .
cdr3_nt: TGTGCCAGCAGCTCGCGATGGGGCTCCTACGAGCAGTACTTC
cdr3_aa: CASSSRWGSYEQYF

v_call: TRBV19
clone_size: .
j_call: TRBJ1-6
d_call: .
cdr3_nt: TGTGCCAGTAGTTACGCGGGACACCAGAATTCACCCCTCCACTTT
cdr3_aa: CASSYAGHQNSPLHF

v_call: TRBV4-3
clone_size: few
j_call: TRBJ2-1
d_call: .
cdr3_nt: TGCGCCAGCAGCCAAGAAGGCAGGGAAAATGAGCAGTTCTTC
cdr3_aa: CASSQEGRENEQFF

v_call: TRBV7-2
clone_size: .
j_call: TRBJ2-1
d_call: .
cdr3_nt: TGTGCCAGCAGCTTAGGTACCGCTCAGAATGAGCAGTTCTTC
cdr3_aa: CASSLGTAQNEQFF

v_call: TRBV7-2
clone_size: .
j_call: TRBJ1-6
d_call: .
cdr3_nt: TGTGCCAGCAGCCCAATGAGACCATTGGGGAATTCACCCCTCCACTTT
cdr3_aa: CASSPMRPLGNSPLHF

v_call: TRBV6-8
clone_size: .
j_call: TRBJ2-2
d_call: .
cdr3_nt: TGTGCCAGCTGTCGGTACACCGGGGAGCTGTTTTTT
cdr3_aa: CASCRYTGELFF

v_call: TRBV7-2
clone_size: .
j_call: TRBJ2-7
d_call: .
cdr3_nt: TGTGCCACGAGTCGGGCAGGGTGGAACGAGCAGTACTTC
cdr3_aa: CATSRAGWNEQYF